These 25 T cell receptor beta chains originate from one sample sequenced in a study of monozygotic twins with inflammatory bowel disease. TCRdb reanalyzed the 5' RACE reads, giving one entry per CDR3 protein sequence and no DNA. The ten most abundant clones cover about 2.3% of a sample with about 450,000 distinct CDR3 sequences. The sequencing input was blood. Source of these receptors: a human donor with ulcerative colitis or Crohn's disease, or a healthy co-twin of an affected twin (not recorded which).

CDR3 protein: CAWSRRGRSEAFF. The chain has TRBV30 and TRBJ1-1. This CDR3 region has 13 residues. Looked up from germline, CDR1 is GTSNPN and CDR2 is SVGIG (reference sequence).

The chain is built from TRBV11-2 and TRBJ1-1. The CDR3 length is 15 residues. The V gene's germline CDR1 is SGHAT and CDR2 FQNNGV. The CDR3 is CASSLALVQNTEAFF.

The genes are TRBV5-1 and TRBJ1-1; TCRdb proposes TRBD1, but this gene call is untestable without DNA. CDR1 is SGHRS, CDR2 YFSETQ, per germline. The CDR3 has 15 amino acids. The CDR3 loop is CASSLGGQGTTEAFF.

The chain couples TRBV18 to TRBJ2-3. CDR1 and CDR2 (germline): KGHSH, LQKENI. CDR3 size: 14 residues. The CDR3 loop is CASSPPVGADTQYF.

The chain joins TRBV20-1 to TRBJ1-2. The CDR3 extends over 12 amino acids. The germline gives CDR1 DFQATT, CDR2 SNEGSKA (reference sequence). This CDR3 reads CSARREGHGYTF.

The chain couples TRBV2 to TRBJ1-1; TCRdb names TRBD1, which stays unverified in the absence of DNA. Per the germline V gene, CDR1 is SNHLY and CDR2 is FYNNEI. The CDR3 runs to 13 residues. The CDR3 protein is CASSLQGFPEAFF.

The chain carries TRBV7-9 and TRBJ2-3; the TRBD1 assignment by TCRdb is unverifiable without DNA. The CDR3 is made up of 15 amino acids. The germline gives CDR1 SEHNR, CDR2 FQNEAQ (reference sequence). The CDR3 here is CASSLRQDMTDTQYF.

The chain couples TRBV5-1 to TRBJ1-2; TCRdb's D gene call, TRBD1, goes unchecked for lack of DNA. The CDR3 is 16 residues long. Germline CDR1 and CDR2: SGHRS and YFSETQ. Here the CDR3 reads CASSIDRDALAYGYTF.

This chain connects TRBV11-2 to TRBJ1-6; absent DNA, TCRdb's TRBD1 call cannot be checked. CDR1 is SGHAT, CDR2 FQNNGV, per germline. The CDR3 sequence is 19 residues long. The CDR3 protein is CASSPRGGGRGSYNSPLHF.

This rearrangement joins TRBV15 to TRBJ1-1. This CDR3 spans 14 amino acids. The V gene's germline CDR1 is LNHNV and CDR2 YYDKDF (reference sequence). The CDR3 protein is CATSREGPNTEAFF.

V gene TRBV7-8 combines with J gene TRBJ1-3; TCRdb lists TRBD1, though no DNA is available to test this call. Germline V gives CDR1 SGHVS, CDR2 FQNEAQ. The CDR3 runs to 16 residues. The CDR3 region is CASSVLRQGTGNTIYF.

The rearrangement links TRBV27 to TRBJ2-3; without DNA, the TCRdb call of TRBD1 cannot be checked. This CDR3 spans 16 amino acids. CDR1 MNHEY and CDR2 SMNVEV come from the germline V gene (reference sequence). The CDR3 reads CASSLFGALGTDTQYF.

The genes are TRBV10-3 and TRBJ2-5; TCRdb's D gene call, TRBD1, goes unchecked for lack of DNA. The CDR3 is made up of 15 amino acids. The germline gives CDR1 ENHRY, CDR2 SYGVKD. The CDR3: CAISGTGGGQETQYF.

The CDR3 sequence: CASSLLDAPNTGELFF. This chain connects TRBV14 to TRBJ2-2; TCRdb proposes TRBD1, but this gene call is untestable without DNA. The CDR3 is 16 amino acids. Looked up from germline, CDR1 is SGHDN and CDR2 is FVKESK.

The CDR3 sequence: CASSSNPVTDTQYF. The chain links TRBV18 to TRBJ2-3. The germline gives CDR1 KGHSH, CDR2 LQKENI. The CDR3 contains 14 residues.

The chain has TRBV27 and TRBJ2-1; TCRdb returns TRBD2, unconfirmable since there is no DNA. Germline lookup yields CDR1 MNHEY and CDR2 SMNVEV (reference sequence). The CDR3 has 15 residues. CDR3 residues: CASTSLGSLENEQFF.

V usage is TRBV5-1 and J usage is TRBJ1-1; TCRdb gives TRBD1 as the D gene, but with no DNA this cannot be confirmed. The CDR3 sequence is 14 residues long. Per germline, CDR1 SGHRS and CDR2 YFSETQ. The CDR3 is CASSPTGGSTEAFF.

The chain joins TRBV12-3 or TRBV12-4 to TRBJ2-1; no DNA is available, so the TRBD1 call from TCRdb remains unchecked. The CDR3 is made up of 15 amino acids. The CDR3 region is CASSASRGGYNEQFF.

The chain employs TRBV9 and TRBJ2-3. CDR1 is SGDLS and CDR2 is YYNGEE in the germline V gene. This CDR3 region has 17 residues. CDR3: CASSASFTAPSTDTQYF.

The V and J genes are TRBV7-3 and TRBJ2-6; lacking DNA, the TRBD2 call made by TCRdb goes unchecked. The CDR3 has 19 amino acids. Germline lookup yields CDR1 SGHTA and CDR2 FQGTGA. The CDR3 reads CASSSTPGGPFSGANVLTF.

The V call is TRBV4-1, the J call TRBJ2-2; TCRdb lists TRBD2, though no DNA is available to test this call. This CDR3 has 16 residues. Germline lookup yields CDR1 MGHRA and CDR2 YSYEKL. The CDR3 reads CASSQEAGSHTGELFF.

This chain links TRBV20-1 with TRBJ2-1; the D call of TRBD2 rests on TCRdb alone, since no DNA is present to check it. This CDR3 is 13 amino acids long. The V gene's germline CDR1 is DFQATT and CDR2 SNEGSKA (reference sequence). CDR3 in amino acids: CSASLPPGNEQFF.

This rearrangement joins TRBV6-2 or TRBV6-3 to TRBJ1-2; TCRdb designates TRBD1, a call that cannot be tested without DNA. CDR1 is MNHEY and CDR2 is SVGEGT in the germline V gene. The CDR3 spans 14 residues. The CDR3 here is CASSDWGQDYGYTF.

This chain uses TRBV5-4 with TRBJ2-1; TCRdb reports TRBD1, a call that lacks DNA to check it against. The CDR3 extends over 16 amino acids. Per the germline V gene, CDR1 is SGHNT and CDR2 is YYREEE (reference sequence). The CDR3 reads CASFLSVGTPNNEQFF.

The CDR3 sequence: CASSQGIGTQYF. The gene calls are TRBV2 and TRBJ2-5; there is no DNA to check the TCRdb D call of TRBD1. CDR3 size: 12 residues. Germline V CDR1 and CDR2: SNHLY, FYNNEI.